This record looks at one T cell receptor (beta chain) sequence and its context. This sample was taken from a study of blood T cell repertoires in COVID-19. About the research overall: Whether acute or convalescent, the COVID-19 samples came from the United States, Italy and Spain. T cells, B-cell-depleted T cells, or PBMCs provided the cDNA or gDNA that served as material.

This CDR3 is built from 16 residues. CDR1 KGHSH and CDR2 LQKENI come from the germline V gene. Germline trimming cut 2 bases from V and 0 bases from J; bases unmatched to any gene: 4. Original methodology: Amplification with reference gene primers provided the estimates of nucleated cell counts. Assay: immunoSEQ multiplex PCR; the TCRdb copy retains only in-frame clones and omits some. Clone size and the V and J calls come from that table; the DNA yielded D and trimming. The table records about 28,000 clones, 81% of them present only once. This TCR came from a woman aged 60-75 years with acute or convalescent COVID-19. This chain connects TRBV18 to TRBJ1-5; TRBD1 matches at 7 bases. The source material was peripheral blood. The CDR3 loop is CASSPWGQNSNQPQHF. In DNA, the CDR3 is TGTGCCAGCTCACCATGGGGACAGAATAGCAATCAGCCCCAGCATTTT.